These 30 T cell receptor beta chains were all obtained from the same sample, sequenced in a study of tumor and adjacent non-tumor tissue in lung cancer. The library came from three nested PCR rounds adapted from ARM-PCR protocols. TCRdb reprocessed the multiplex PCR reads with MiXCR, giving one entry per CDR3 protein. In the table there are approximately 150,000 distinct CDR3 sequences, approximately 70% of which are singletons. This sample's RNA came from whole unsorted tissue. The sequenced sample was lung tumor tissue. These receptors were obtained from a man aged 55 to 70 with small cell lung cancer.

The chain joins TRBV29-1 to TRBJ2-1, with D perhaps matching TRBD2 (5 bases). In germline, CDR1 is SQVTM, CDR2 ANQGSEA. The length of the CDR3 is 10 residues. The CDR3 nucleotides read TGCGGCGCAGCGTCGGGAGAGCAGTTCTTC. The encoded protein is CGAASGEQFF.

Regarding this clonotype: The conserved closing phenylalanine or tryptophan is absent in this CDR3, likely reflecting a read error. The gene calls are TRBV12-3 or TRBV12-4 and TRBJ1-6, with no clear D. CDR3 length: 13 residues. The ends were cut back, 1 base at V and 5 bases at J, with 3 bases in the middle. CDR3 sequence: CASSLGNNSPLHI. CDR3 bases: TGTGCCAGCAGTTTAGGGAATAATTCACCCCTCCACATT.

With regard to this clonotype: Its ends do not fully match the called genes, so a read error is possible. This sequence joins TRBV5-5 and TRBJ2-3; D call uncertain. CDR1 is SGHKS, CDR2 YYEKEE, per germline (reference sequence). The CDR3 is 13 amino acids. The CDR3 nucleotides read TGTGCCGGCAGCTACTCCCCTACAGATACGCAGTATTTT. It yields the protein CAGSYSPTDTQYF.

The rearrangement joins TRBV6-5 to TRBJ2-7, with 7 bases matching TRBD1. Germline loops: CDR1 MNHEY, CDR2 SVGAGI. This CDR3 is built from 13 residues. V was pared by 11 bases and J by 3 bases, with 10 bases of the junction left unmatched. In DNA form, the CDR3 reads TGTGCCTGTGCACAGGGGTCAAACTACGAGCAGTACTTC. Translated: CACAQGSNYEQYF.

A note on this clonotype: The junction departs from the called germline gene at one end, perhaps through a read error. The rearrangement joins TRBV29-1 to TRBJ2-3; D is unclear. The CDR3 is 11 amino acids. In germline, CDR1 is SQVTM, CDR2 ANQGSEA. The CDR3 DNA follows: TGCGGCGTTGAATATCAAGATACGCAGTATTTT. It translates to CGVEYQDTQYF.

Comments on this clonotype: A much larger clonotype is one base distant, so this may be a read error. V and J are TRBV20-1 and TRBJ1-5; D is uncertain. Germline assignment: CDR1 DFQATT and CDR2 SNEGSKA (reference sequence). The CDR3 runs to 12 residues. Trimming left V 3 bases short and J 2 bases short, with 5 bases between. CDR3 nucleotides: TGCAGTGCTAGTCGGGGCAATCAGCCCCAGCATTTT. Protein product: CSASRGNQPQHF.

As concerns this clonotype: The junction departs from germline at one end; a sequencing error may be responsible. The chain couples TRBV6-6 to TRBJ1-5, with a possible D match to TRBD1 (6 bases). CDR3 size: 15 residues. The germline gives CDR1 MNHNY, CDR2 SVGAGI (reference sequence). The CDR3 reads CASSAGQLGNQSQQF. The CDR3, as DNA: TGTGCCAGCAGTGCTGGACAGCTCGGCAATCAGTCCCAGCAATTT.

This clonotype was detected only a few times. The J gene is TRBJ2-1, the V gene TRBV6-6, with 9 bases fitting TRBD2. CDR1 is MNHNY and CDR2 is SVGAGI in the germline V gene (reference sequence). V dropped 9 bases and J dropped 5; count of bases not matched to a gene: 8. There are 14 residues in the CDR3. The CDR3: CASVSGSINNEQFF. DNA of the CDR3: TGTGCCAGTGTTAGCGGGAGTATCAACAATGAGCAGTTCTTC.

V and J are TRBV6-5 and TRBJ2-1, with D perhaps TRBD1 (7 bases). Germline CDR1 and CDR2: MNHEY and SVGAGI. V shed 2 bases and J shed 8 bases, with 19 bases lying between them. The CDR3 is 16 residues long. The CDR3 nucleotides read TGTGCCAGCAGTTACGCGGGGACAGAAGACATCGATGAGCAGTTCTTC. It specifies CASSYAGTEDIDEQFF.

To note about this clonotype: One base away lies a much larger clone, so this may be a sequencing read error. The J gene is TRBJ2-7, the V gene TRBV12-2. TRBV12-2 is a known pseudogene. The CDR3 contains 10 residues. CDR3 region: CASHLYEQHV. The CDR3 region has the DNA TGTGCAAGTCACTTATACGAGCAGCACGTC.

The rearrangement uses TRBV6-5 and TRBJ1-2; D not certain. Between the trimmed V and J ends, which lost 3 bases and 3 bases, there was a span of 17 bases. The CDR3 covers 16 residues. Germline assignment: CDR1 MNHEY and CDR2 SVGAGI. CDR3 DNA: TGTGCCAGCAGTTATTCAGTCTGGGTTGGGGACTATGGCTACACCTTC. Protein: CASSYSVWVGDYGYTF.

The chain employs TRBV11-1 and TRBJ2-1; the D is unclear. CDR3 size: 11 residues. CDR1 and CDR2 from the germline V gene are SGHAT and FQDESV (reference sequence). The CDR3 DNA follows: TGTCTCAGCAACTTAGACAATGAGCAGTTCTTC. This gives the protein CLSNLDNEQFF.

Comment on this clonotype: A read error may explain this, as a much larger clone is one base away. The chain recombines TRBV7-8 with TRBJ2-5; TRBD1 matches 7 bases. Germline loops: CDR1 SGHVS, CDR2 FQNEAQ. The CDR3 has 15 residues. The CDR3: CASSPTGNEEETQHF. CDR3 in DNA: TGTGCCAGCAGCCCGACAGGGAACGAAGAAGAGACCCAGCACTTC.

A word on this clonotype: No conserved phenylalanine or tryptophan ends this CDR3, so it is likely a read error. The rearrangement links TRBV4-2 to TRBJ2-4; TRBD2 aligns across 10 bases. CDR3 length equals 20 residues. Germline CDR1 reads LGHNA; CDR2 reads YNFKEQ. For the CDR3, the DNA is TGTGTCAGCAGCCAAGATCCAGCGGGAGGGCTAAGTACGGCCAAAAAGATTCAGTACTCC. Translation gives CVSSQDPAGGLSTAKKIQYS.

With respect to this clonotype: An end of the junction differs from the germline gene, which may be a read error. The V call is TRBV4-1, the J call TRBJ1-3; unclear D gene. In germline, CDR1 is MGHRA, CDR2 YSYEKL. This CDR3 has 17 residues. The CDR3 loop is CASGQASFGSSVNTIYF. The CDR3 DNA sequence: TGCGCCAGCGGCCAAGCGTCGTTCGGGAGCTCTGTAAACACCATTTATTTT.

J is TRBJ2-1 and V is TRBV5-1, with D possibly being TRBD1 (5 bases). This CDR3 comprises 12 residues. Trimming shortened V by 3 bases and J by 10 bases, and 11 bases separated the two germline ends. The germline V gene encodes CDR1 SGHRS and CDR2 YFSETQ. The CDR3 region has the DNA TGCGCCAGCAGCTCCGGACCAGGGGAGCAGTTCTTC. Translation gives CASSSGPGEQFF.

This clonotype was observed a handful of times. V and J are TRBV20-1 and TRBJ2-1, with TRBD2 matching over 10 bases. V lost 4 bases and J lost 4; bases outside the gene matches: 10. The CDR3 length is 16 residues. Germline V gives CDR1 DFQATT, CDR2 SNEGSKA (reference sequence). CDR3 loop: CSATHKTSGTYNEQFF. The CDR3 nucleotides read TGCAGTGCTACCCACAAAACTAGCGGGACATACAATGAGCAGTTCTTC.

A note on this clonotype: This may be a read error, as it is one base from a much larger clone. V gene TRBV20-1 combines with J gene TRBJ2-3; TRBD2 aligns across 9 bases. Germline-derived CDR1 and CDR2 are DFQATT and SNEGSKA (reference sequence). The CDR3 loop spans 14 amino acids. The trim removed 3 bases at V and 4 bases at J, leaving 5 bases unmatched. CDR3 residues: CSARLLAGADTQYF. For the CDR3, the DNA is TGCAGTGCTAGGTTACTAGCGGGCGCAGATACGCAGTATTTT.

A few counts support this clonotype. The CDR3 coding sequence is TGTGCCAGCAGTTTACCCCAATATGGCTACACCTTC. This codes for CASSLPQYGYTF. The chain joins TRBV28 to TRBJ1-2; D is undetermined. Germline CDR1 is MDHEN and CDR2 is SYDVKM. The germline V and J ends were trimmed by 2 bases and 5 bases, with 6 bases remaining between them. The CDR3 has 12 residues.

This chain links TRBV20-1 with TRBJ1-4; D is unresolved. The germline V gene encodes CDR1 DFQATT and CDR2 SNEGSKA (reference sequence). The CDR3 totals 12 residues. Trimming left V 5 bases short and J 0 bases short, with 4 bases between. The CDR3 DNA is TGCAGTGCTCGAGCAACTAATGAAAAACTGTTTTTT. It translates to CSARATNEKLFF.

Concerning this clonotype: It may be a read error: a sequence one base away is much more abundant. The chain carries TRBV29-1 and TRBJ2-3; the D is unclear. There are 16 residues in the CDR3. Germline V CDR1 and CDR2: SQVTM, ANQGSEA. The CDR3 loop reads CSVDGYISGSTDRQYF. The DNA for the CDR3 is TGCAGCGTTGATGGCTACATCTCAGGCAGCACAGATAGGCAGTATTTT.

This clonotype was seen a few times. The genes are TRBV6-1 and TRBJ2-3; D is ambiguous. V was trimmed by 4 bases and J by 0 bases, leaving 11 bases between them. CDR3 length equals 15 residues. Germline V CDR1 and CDR2: MNHNS, SASEGT. In nucleotides, the CDR3 is TGTGCCAGCAGTGCGTTCCTAGGGAGCACAGATACGCAGTATTTT. This encodes CASSAFLGSTDTQYF.

This clonotype was observed a few times. A read error may explain this, as a much larger clone is one base away. The chain couples TRBV20-1 to TRBJ2-3; tentative D call: TRBD2 (6 bases). The CDR3 is 14 amino acids. Germline V lookup: CDR1 DFQATT, CDR2 SNEGSKA (reference sequence). The CDR3 bases are TGCAATGCTATAGAGGCGGGACTTCTAGGGTCAGGGTATTTT. It translates to CNAIEAGLLGSGYF.

Of note for this clonotype: The junction departs from the called germline gene at one end, perhaps through a read error. The chain couples TRBV6-5 to TRBJ1-1; TRBD1 matches 7 bases. This CDR3 region has 12 residues. Germline values: CDR1 MNHEY, CDR2 SVGAGI. CDR3 sequence: CASSPGQRETFF. CDR3 DNA sequence: TGTGCCAGCAGCCCGGGACAGCGTGAAACTTTCTTT.

The chain uses TRBV10-3 and TRBJ1-1; no firm D call. Germline V gene lookup returns CDR1 ENHRY and CDR2 SYGVKD. With 10 bases removed from V and 5 bases from J, the gap between germline ends came to 11 bases. The CDR3 runs 11 residues. CDR3 residues: CASRQKTEAFF. CDR3 sequence (DNA): TGTGCCAGCCGTCAGAAAACTGAAGCTTTCTTT.

This clonotype has just one count. A read error may account for a junction end that differs from germline. The chain combines TRBV6-5 with TRBJ1-1; the D gene is possibly TRBD1 (6 bases). Germline assignment: CDR1 MNHEY and CDR2 SVGAGI. The CDR3 loop spans 14 amino acids. DNA for the CDR3: TGTGCCAGTTCGCCCCAGGGGTGGGCCACTGAAACTTTCTTT. It translates to CASSPQGWATETFF.

A note on this clonotype: A much larger clone sits a single nucleotide away, making a read error possible. The rearrangement uses TRBV6-5 and TRBJ2-1; 8 bases map to TRBD2. There are 14 residues in the CDR3. CDR1 and CDR2 (germline): MNHEY, SVGAGI. The CDR3 is CASSRGGAYSEQFF. CDR3 nucleotides: TGTGCCAGCAGCCGGGGGGGGGCCTACAGTGAGCAGTTCTTC.

Comment on this clonotype: This may stem from a read error, because a much larger clone lies one nucleotide away. This chain connects TRBV11-2 to TRBJ2-7; 7 bases agree with TRBD2. Looked up from germline, CDR1 is SGHAT and CDR2 is FQNNGV. The CDR3 loop spans 13 amino acids. The CDR3 DNA reads as TGTGCCAGCAGTCCCGGACTAGTTAGGGAGCTGTACGTC. Its protein is CASSPGLVRELYV.

This clonotype was detected a few times. The J gene is TRBJ2-3, the V gene TRBV6-5, with D maybe TRBD2 (5 bases). V lost 2 bases, J lost 7 bases, and 16 bases lay in between. Looked up from germline, CDR1 is MNHEY and CDR2 is SVGAGI. CDR3 length: 15 amino acids. This chain's CDR3 is CASSYTIGMAYTQYF. The CDR3 bases are TGTGCCAGCAGTTACACAATCGGGATGGCCTATACGCAGTATTTT.

This clonotype was counted once. The V call is TRBV30, the J call TRBJ1-3; TRBD1 aligns across 7 bases. This CDR3 has 15 residues. The junction had 10 bases not matched to a gene; V was cut back by 1 base and J by 7 bases. CDR1 and CDR2 from the germline V gene are GTSNPN and SVGIG (reference sequence). As DNA, the CDR3 is TGTGCCTGGAGTGCCAGGGGGGCCTTCCGGAACACCATATATTTT. Translating it yields CAWSARGAFRNTIYF.